This is a list of T cell receptor beta chains from one sample in a study of T-cell reconstitution after alpha-beta-depleted transplantation in children. TCRdb reprocessed the PCR reads with MiXCR, giving one entry per CDR3 protein. Of hundreds of thousands of distinct CDR3 sequences listed, about 18% are singletons. This specimen consisted of PBMCs from the stem cell graft donor, obtained from the stem cell graft. The receptors were sampled from a human donor who donated a stem cell graft to a child with acute lymphoblastic leukemia. CDR3s include the opening cysteine and the closing phenylalanine or tryptophan. Each record gives: CDR3 length, D gene, V gene, clone size, J gene, CDR3 protein, CDR3 DNA. The D gene is left open where the match is weak. Part of the rows lack a size; the others show once, few, many or a class for expanded clones.

CDR3 length: 11; D gene: NA; V gene: TRBV7-9; clone size: many; J gene: TRBJ2-3; CDR3 protein: CASSFGDTQYF; CDR3 DNA: TGTGCCAGCAGCTTCGGAGATACGCAGTATTTT
CDR3 length: 14; D gene: NA; V gene: TRBV10-3; clone size: NA; J gene: TRBJ2-7; CDR3 protein: CAISLTGEGYEQYF; CDR3 DNA: TGTGCCATCAGCCTAACAGGGGAGGGCTACGAGCAGTACTTC
CDR3 length: 15; D gene: TRBD1; V gene: TRBV25-1; clone size: NA; J gene: TRBJ1-1; CDR3 protein: CASSGQGFRGTEAFF; CDR3 DNA: TGTGCCAGCAGTGGACAGGGTTTCAGGGGCACTGAAGCTTTCTTT
CDR3 length: 15; D gene: NA; V gene: TRBV6-1; clone size: NA; J gene: TRBJ1-5; CDR3 protein: CASGPTEYSNQPQHF; CDR3 DNA: TGTGCCAGCGGACCGACAGAATATAGCAATCAGCCCCAGCATTTT
CDR3 length: 14; D gene: NA; V gene: TRBV10-2; clone size: NA; J gene: TRBJ2-1; CDR3 protein: CASSVGPLENEQFF; CDR3 DNA: TGCGCCAGCAGTGTAGGCCCCCTGGAAAATGAGCAGTTCTTC
CDR3 length: 16; D gene: NA; V gene: TRBV27; clone size: few; J gene: TRBJ2-5; CDR3 protein: CASSPVGPARRETQYF; CDR3 DNA: TGTGCCAGCAGTCCTGTTGGTCCGGCCCGTCGGGAGACCCAGTACTTC
CDR3 length: 13; D gene: NA; V gene: TRBV20-1; clone size: few; J gene: TRBJ2-7; CDR3 protein: CSARDGFSEEQYF; CDR3 DNA: TGCAGTGCTAGAGATGGCTTCAGCGAAGAGCAGTACTTC
CDR3 length: 13; D gene: NA; V gene: TRBV7-9; clone size: NA; J gene: TRBJ2-7; CDR3 protein: CASSGTSDYEQYF; CDR3 DNA: TGTGCCAGCAGCGGCACATCGGACTACGAGCAGTACTTC
CDR3 length: 17; D gene: TRBD2; V gene: TRBV7-9; clone size: few; J gene: TRBJ2-1; CDR3 protein: CASSLAPGTSVNNEQFF; CDR3 DNA: TGTGCCAGCAGCTTAGCGCCCGGGACTAGCGTGAACAATGAGCAGTTCTTC
CDR3 length: 13; D gene: NA; V gene: TRBV6-2/TRBV6-3; clone size: NA; J gene: TRBJ1-5; CDR3 protein: CASSYSWSEPQHF; CDR3 DNA: TGTGCCAGCAGTTACTCCTGGTCGGAACCCCAGCATTTT
CDR3 length: 15; D gene: NA; V gene: TRBV9; clone size: NA; J gene: TRBJ1-5; CDR3 protein: CASSVGHLSNQPQHF; CDR3 DNA: TGTGCCAGCAGCGTAGGACACCTTAGCAATCAGCCCCAGCATTTT
CDR3 length: 10; D gene: NA; V gene: TRBV29-1; clone size: NA; J gene: TRBJ1-4; CDR3 protein: CSVRHPFLLF; CDR3 DNA: TGCAGCGTAAGACACCCCTTTCTGCTTTTT
CDR3 length: 15; D gene: TRBD2; V gene: TRBV20-1; clone size: few; J gene: TRBJ2-7; CDR3 protein: CSARVGTSGVYEQYF; CDR3 DNA: TGCAGTGCTAGAGTAGGGACTAGCGGGGTGTACGAGCAGTACTTC
CDR3 length: 14; D gene: NA; V gene: TRBV5-1; clone size: few; J gene: TRBJ2-7; CDR3 protein: CASSLGRTIDEQYF; CDR3 DNA: TGCGCCAGCAGCTTGGGCCGCACCATCGACGAGCAGTACTTC
CDR3 length: 15; D gene: NA; V gene: TRBV27; clone size: NA; J gene: TRBJ2-1; CDR3 protein: CASSTRPGLFNEQFF; CDR3 DNA: TGTGCCAGCAGTACCCGACCGGGACTTTTCAATGAGCAGTTCTTC
CDR3 length: 13; D gene: TRBD2; V gene: TRBV7-2; clone size: NA; J gene: TRBJ2-2; CDR3 protein: CASSPGLAGELFF; CDR3 DNA: TGTGCCAGCAGCCCAGGACTAGCCGGGGAGCTGTTTTTT